What follows are 18 T cell receptor beta chains derived from one specimen sequenced in a study of cytomegalovirus exposure and HLA in healthy donors. Primers: 60 Vbeta forward and 13 Jbeta reverse. Assay: immunoSEQ multiplex PCR; the TCRdb copy retains only in-frame clones and omits some. The sample has some 110,000 clones; more than 65% are singletons. The sample comprised PBMCs. The receptors stem from a man aged 25-45 years in good health and CMV-seronegative.

Points on this clone: Other DNA sequences in the sample encode the same CDR3. The chain uses TRBV7-2 and TRBJ2-7; no clear D. The germline V gene encodes CDR1 SGHTA and CDR2 FQGNSA. Trimming removed 4 bases from V and 4 bases from J, with 5 bases in between. The length of the CDR3 is 11 residues. CDR3 sequence reads: CASSSRYEQYF. The DNA for the CDR3 is TGTGCCAGCAGCTCACGGTACGAGCAGTACTTC.

The chain links TRBV19 to TRBJ1-1; 7 positions match TRBD1. The CDR3 totals 13 residues. Germline CDR1 and CDR2: LNHDA and SQIVND (reference sequence). Trimming at V came to 5 bases and at J to 4 bases, leaving 4 bases not matched to a gene. The CDR3 spells CASSSDRATEAFF. Here the CDR3 DNA reads TGTGCCAGTAGTTCCGACAGGGCCACTGAAGCTTTCTTT. Full variable domain (rest looked up from reference TRBV19 and TRBJ1-1): DGGITQSPKYLFRKEGQNVTLSCEQNLNHDAMYWYRQDPGQGLRLIYYSQIVNDFQKGDIAEGYSVSREKKESFPLTVTSAQKNPTAFYLCASSSDRATEAFFGQGTRLTVV.

The chain recombines TRBV18 with TRBJ2-1; tentatively, D is TRBD2 (6 bases). This CDR3 is built from 12 residues. V was pared by 6 bases and J by 6 bases, with 9 bases between. The germline CDR1 and CDR2 sequences are KGHSH and LQKENI. The CDR3 loop reads CASSTTSNEQFF. The CDR3 region has the DNA TGTGCCAGCTCCACGACTAGCAATGAGCAGTTCTTC.

This rearrangement joins TRBV4-3 to TRBJ1-5; 7 nucleotides line up with TRBD1. V dropped 4 bases and J dropped 4; count of bases not matched to a gene: 16. The CDR3 has 18 residues. Germline CDR1 reads LGHNA; CDR2 reads YSLEER. CDR3 nucleotides: TGCGCCAGCAGCCCCAGCCCAGGGGTAGGGGGCGCGAATCAGCCCCAGCATTTT. Its translation is CASSPSPGVGGANQPQHF.

The rearrangement joins TRBV5-1 to TRBJ2-3; D perhaps matches TRBD1 (5 bases). V shed 4 bases and J shed 8 bases, with 23 bases lying between them. This CDR3 is 16 amino acids long. Germline loops: CDR1 SGHRS, CDR2 YFSETQ. The DNA of the CDR3 is TGCGCCAGCAGCGATGGTGGAGTTACGCGAAGGGGTACGCAGTATTTT. Its protein is CASSDGGVTRRGTQYF.

The chain couples TRBV7-2 to TRBJ1-6; 7 bases are a match to TRBD1. The germline V gene encodes CDR1 SGHTA and CDR2 FQGNSA. Unmatched junction bases numbered 7, after V lost 7 bases and J lost 7 bases. The CDR3 runs 14 residues. CDR3 DNA sequence: TGTGCCAGCACCCGACAGGGATCGAATTCACCCCTCCACTTT. It is translated as CASTRQGSNSPLHF.

V is TRBV19 and J is TRBJ2-6; TRBD2 agrees at 7 bases. The CDR3 contains 17 residues. Germline V gives CDR1 LNHDA, CDR2 SQIVND (reference sequence). The J segment lost 0 bases and the V segment lost 5 bases, leaving 7 bases of the junction unmatched. DNA of the CDR3: TGTGCCAGTAGTGGGGGGGTTGGGAACTCTGGGGCCAACGTCCTGACTTTC. This codes for CASSGGVGNSGANVLTF.

The chain employs TRBV4-3 and TRBJ2-7; 12 bases align to TRBD2. Germline V CDR1 and CDR2: LGHNA, YSLEER. V lost 0 bases to trimming and J lost 1 base; unmatched junction nucleotides: 10. This CDR3 comprises 19 residues. CDR3 coding DNA: TGCGCCAGCAGCCAAGATCTGCGACTAGCGGGAGTAGTATCCTACGAGCAGTACTTC. Its translation is CASSQDLRLAGVVSYEQYF.

This clone has more than one count but fewer than ten. The chain links TRBV4-3 to TRBJ1-1, with D uncertain. There are 13 residues in the CDR3. Per germline, CDR1 LGHNA and CDR2 YSLEER. V was pared by 2 bases and J by 3 bases, with 7 bases between. The CDR3 DNA is TGCGCCAGCAGCCAACGATGGCACACTGAAGCTTTCTTT. This encodes CASSQRWHTEAFF.

The V and J genes are TRBV7-9 and TRBJ1-2; D is possibly TRBD1 (6 bases). Germline V gives CDR1 SEHNR, CDR2 FQNEAQ (reference sequence). Trimming took off 5 bases at V and 1 base at J, with 14 bases between the two ends. The CDR3 is made up of 15 amino acids. The CDR3 nucleotides are TGTGCCAGCAGCGGACAGACGAAAAATAACTATGGCTACACCTTC. It codes for CASSGQTKNNYGYTF.

The genes are TRBV5-4 and TRBJ2-1, with 7 bases that match TRBD2. The V segment lost 5 bases and the J segment 7 bases; nucleotides outside the gene matches: 15. CDR1 and CDR2 (germline): SGHNT, YYREEE (reference sequence). This CDR3 has 16 amino acids. The CDR3 loop reads CASREGIREEQNEQFF. In DNA form, the CDR3 reads TGTGCCAGCAGGGAGGGGATTCGGGAGGAGCAAAATGAGCAGTTCTTC.

This clone turned up a few times. The chain recombines TRBV15 with TRBJ2-3; TRBD2 aligns across 8 bases. The CDR3 consists of 15 residues. The J segment lost 1 base and the V segment lost 6 bases, leaving 6 bases of the junction unmatched. CDR1 and CDR2 (germline): LNHNV, YYDKDF (reference sequence). CDR3 region: CATRELAGRTDTQYF. The CDR3 nucleotides are TGTGCCACCAGGGAATTAGCGGGGCGCACAGATACGCAGTATTTT.

V gene TRBV7-2 combines with J gene TRBJ1-1; TRBD1 is a possible D gene (6 bases). V was cut by 2 bases and J by 7 bases, with 14 bases left in between. Germline V gene sequence: CDR1 SGHTA, CDR2 FQGNSA. The CDR3 is 14 residues long. The CDR3 here is CASSLLPGVSEAFF. The CDR3 nucleotides are TGTGCCAGCAGCTTACTCCCAGGGGTAAGTGAAGCTTTCTTT.

The rearrangement uses TRBV7-9 and TRBJ1-4; TRBD1 agrees at 12 bases. CDR1 is SEHNR, CDR2 FQNEAQ, per germline (reference sequence). The trim removed 5 bases at V and 7 bases at J, leaving 11 bases unmatched. The CDR3 totals 17 residues. The CDR3 DNA follows: TGTGCCAGCAGCCGTTCCGGGACAGGGGGCAGTGGTGAAAAACTGTTTTTT. It codes for CASSRSGTGGSGEKLFF.

V is TRBV6-5 and J is TRBJ2-3; maybe TRBD2 (6 bases). This CDR3 region has 13 residues. Trimming stripped 4 bases from V and 6 bases from J, with 11 bases between. CDR1 is MNHEY, CDR2 SVGAGI, per germline. DNA for the CDR3: TGTGCCAGCAGTTTAGCGGAGGGGGATACGCAGTATTTT. The encoded protein is CASSLAEGDTQYF.

The chain joins TRBV5-1 to TRBJ1-1; 11 bases map to TRBD1. The junction had 5 bases not matched to a gene; V was cut back by 4 bases and J by 6 bases. This CDR3 has 14 amino acids. Germline CDR1 and CDR2: SGHRS and YFSETQ. The CDR3 reads CASSPGTGGPEAFF. The DNA for the CDR3 is TGCGCCAGCAGCCCCGGGACAGGGGGACCTGAAGCTTTCTTT. Full variable domain (rest looked up from reference TRBV5-1 and TRBJ1-1): KAGVTQTPRYLIKTRGQQVTLSCSPISGHRSVSWYQQTPGQGLQFLFEYFSETQRNKGNFPGRFSGRQFSNSRSEMNVSTLELGDSALYLCASSPGTGGPEAFFGQGTRLTVV.

The chain combines TRBV9 with TRBJ2-7, with a possible D match to TRBD2 (5 bases). This CDR3 is built from 15 residues. With 0 bases removed from V and 4 bases from J, the gap between germline ends came to 14 bases. Germline V gene data show CDR1 as SGDLS and CDR2 as YYNGEE. The CDR3 DNA sequence: TGTGCCAGCAGCGTAGGTCGGGATCAGAGTTACGAGCAGTACTTC. Residues: CASSVGRDQSYEQYF.

The V gene is TRBV2, the J gene TRBJ2-7; 10 nucleotides match TRBD2. The length of the CDR3 is 16 residues. CDR1 and CDR2 (germline): SNHLY, FYNNEI. V shed 3 bases, J shed 2 bases, and the junction held 7 bases outside the gene matches. This CDR3 is CASSEDRAGGTYEQYF. The CDR3 coding sequence is TGTGCCAGCAGTGAGGACCGAGCGGGAGGGACCTACGAGCAGTACTTC.